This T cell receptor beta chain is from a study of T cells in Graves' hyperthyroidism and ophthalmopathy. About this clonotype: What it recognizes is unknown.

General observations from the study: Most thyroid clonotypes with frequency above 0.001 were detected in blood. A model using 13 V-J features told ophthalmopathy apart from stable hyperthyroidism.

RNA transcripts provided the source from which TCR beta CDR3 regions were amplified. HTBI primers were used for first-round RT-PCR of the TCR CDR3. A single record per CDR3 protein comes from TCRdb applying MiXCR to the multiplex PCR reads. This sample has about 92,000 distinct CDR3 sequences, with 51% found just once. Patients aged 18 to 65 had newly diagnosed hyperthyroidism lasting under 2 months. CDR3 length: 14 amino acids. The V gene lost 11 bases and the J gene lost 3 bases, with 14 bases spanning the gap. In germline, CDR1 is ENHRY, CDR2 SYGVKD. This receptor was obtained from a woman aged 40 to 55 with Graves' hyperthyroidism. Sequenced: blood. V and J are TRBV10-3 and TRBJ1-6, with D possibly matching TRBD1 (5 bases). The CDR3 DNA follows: TGTGCCTGGAGTTTTGACAGCTATAATTCACCCCTCCACTTT. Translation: CAWSFDSYNSPLHF.